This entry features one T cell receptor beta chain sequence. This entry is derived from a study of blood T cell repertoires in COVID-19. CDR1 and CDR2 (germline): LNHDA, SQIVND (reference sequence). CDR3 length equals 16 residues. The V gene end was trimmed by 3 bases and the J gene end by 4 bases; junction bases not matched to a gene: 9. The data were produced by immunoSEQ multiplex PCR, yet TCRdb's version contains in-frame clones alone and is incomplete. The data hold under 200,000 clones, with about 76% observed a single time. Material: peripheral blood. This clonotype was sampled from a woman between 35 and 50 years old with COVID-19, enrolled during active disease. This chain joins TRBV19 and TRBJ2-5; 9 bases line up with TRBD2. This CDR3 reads CASSMAVRGGGETQYF. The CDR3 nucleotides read TGTGCCAGTAGTATGGCGGTGCGGGGGGGCGGAGAGACCCAGTACTTC.